The 19 T cell receptor beta chains presented below share a single source sample, sequenced in a study of CD8+CD57+ T cells in acquired aplastic anemia. The use of genomic DNA as template underpinned the TCR beta VDJ and CDR3 profiling. TCRdb reanalysed the reads using MiXCR and keeps one entry per CDR3 protein. Of over 40,000 distinct CDR3 sequences in the sample, about two thirds were seen once. Sequenced sample: sorted CD4+, CD8+, or CD8+CD57+ T cells (not recorded which) from PBMCs. These receptors were collected from a human donor in good health, serving as a control.

The V call is TRBV7-9, the J call TRBJ1-6; D remains unclear. The length of the CDR3 is 12 residues. Germline values: CDR1 SEHNR, CDR2 FQNEAQ (reference sequence). Trimming left V 1 base short and J 11 bases short, with 6 bases between. The CDR3 region has the DNA TGTGCCAGCAGCTTAGGGAGAGCACCCCTCCACTTT. It is translated as CASSLGRAPLHF.

This chain joins TRBV15 and TRBJ1-5; D ambiguous. CDR3 length: 12 amino acids. Per germline, CDR1 LNHNV and CDR2 YYDKDF (reference sequence). The V end was cut by 2 bases, the J end by 4 bases, with 3 bases between. In nucleotides, the CDR3 is TGTGCCACCAGCAGACCTAATCAGCCCCAGCATTTT. Encoded protein: CATSRPNQPQHF.

This chain links TRBV15 with TRBJ2-7; TRBD1 agrees at 7 bases. Germline CDR1 is LNHNV and CDR2 is YYDKDF (reference sequence). The CDR3 runs to 14 residues. With 5 bases clipped from V and 2 bases from J, the junction kept 6 bases outside the gene matches. The CDR3, as DNA: TGTGCCACCAGCGAACGGGACAGAGCCTACGAGCAGTACTTC. Translation: CATSERDRAYEQYF.

V is TRBV2 and J is TRBJ1-2, with a weak D call TRBD1 (6 bases). Germline-derived CDR1 and CDR2 are SNHLY and FYNNEI. The ends were cut back, 6 bases at V and 7 bases at J, with 18 bases in the middle. This CDR3 spans 14 amino acids. DNA of the CDR3: TGTGCCAGCAGCTTGGGGAGGGGGGAGGGTGGCTACACCTTC. Translating gives CASSLGRGEGGYTF.

The chain joins TRBV2 to TRBJ2-1; D might be TRBD1 (6 bases). Trimming shortened V by 5 bases and J by 4 bases, and 12 bases separated the two germline ends. This CDR3 is 14 amino acids long. Germline V CDR1 and CDR2: SNHLY, FYNNEI. In DNA form, the CDR3 reads TGTGCCAGCAGTCCGGACAGCGCGTACAATGAGCAGTTCTTC. Translating gives CASSPDSAYNEQFF.

This sequence joins TRBV5-1 and TRBJ1-1; 9 nucleotides align to TRBD1. V was clipped by 4 bases and J by 0 bases; unmatched bases: 7. Germline lookup yields CDR1 SGHRS and CDR2 YFSETQ. The CDR3 contains 16 residues. The CDR3 region is CASSGGQGPVNTEAFF. The CDR3 nucleotides are TGCGCCAGCAGCGGAGGACAGGGGCCGGTGAACACTGAAGCTTTCTTT.

This clonotype has a count of ten or more. V is TRBV2 and J is TRBJ1-5; a weak D match, TRBD1 (6 bases). Germline V lookup: CDR1 SNHLY, CDR2 FYNNEI. The CDR3 runs 17 residues. Between the trimmed V and J ends, which lost 2 bases and 6 bases, there was a span of 20 bases. CDR3 sequence (DNA): TGTGCCAGCAGTGAATTCAGATCGGGGGGCGCAGGTCAGCCCCAGCATTTT. It codes for CASSEFRSGGAGQPQHF.

The chain carries TRBV19 and TRBJ1-2; tentatively, D is TRBD1 (5 bases). Per germline, CDR1 LNHDA and CDR2 SQIVND (reference sequence). The CDR3 consists of 13 residues. Between the trimmed V and J ends, which lost 3 bases and 5 bases, there was a span of 10 bases. The CDR3 nucleotides read TGTGCCAGTAGTATTTCAGGGAAGTATGGCTACACCTTC. This sequence encodes CASSISGKYGYTF.

This CDR3 is CASSLGPGRNEQFF. CDR3 nucleotides: TGTGCCAGCAGCTTGGGGCCGGGCAGAAACGAGCAGTTCTTC. The rearrangement links TRBV11-1 to TRBJ2-1; TRBD1 might be the D (5 bases). The CDR3 is 14 amino acids. CDR1 and CDR2 from the germline V gene are SGHAT and FQDESV (reference sequence). V gave up 3 bases and J gave up 10 bases, with 16 bases separating them. Combining the CDR3 with reference TRBV11-1 and TRBJ2-1 gives the whole variable domain EAEVAQSPRYKITEKSQAVAFWCDPISGHATLYWYRQILGQGPELLVQFQDESVVDDSQLPKDRFSAERLKGVDSTLKIQPAELGDSAMYLCASSLGPGRNEQFFGPGTRLTVL.

This chain connects TRBV14 to TRBJ1-2, with 9 bases fitting TRBD1. Looked up from germline, CDR1 is SGHDN and CDR2 is FVKESK. This CDR3 region has 14 residues. J gave up 7 bases and V 4 bases, and 7 bases lay outside the gene matches. The CDR3: CASSRTRTGVGYTF. CDR3 bases: TGTGCCAGCAGCCGAACCAGGACAGGGGTTGGCTACACCTTC. Variable domain in full (rest from reference TRBV14 and TRBJ1-2): EAGVTQFPSHSVIEKGQTVTLRCDPISGHDNLYWYRRVMGKEIKFLLHFVKESKQDESGMPNNRFLAERTGGTYSTLKVQPAELEDSGVYFCASSRTRTGVGYTFGSGTRLTVV.

This clonotype rates as medium-sized. This chain connects TRBV20-1 to TRBJ2-7; D is undetermined. The germline V gene has CDR1 DFQATT and CDR2 SNEGSKA (reference sequence). V lost 3 bases, J lost 1 base, and 13 bases lay in between. The CDR3 is 14 residues long. The CDR3 DNA reads TGCAGTGCTAGCCCCACGGGTCGTTCCTACGAGCAGTACTTC. Translated, it gives CSASPTGRSYEQYF.

The chain links TRBV2 to TRBJ2-5; D possibly corresponds to TRBD2 (6 bases). V dropped 5 bases and J dropped 5 bases, with 18 bases sitting between them. Germline V lookup: CDR1 SNHLY, CDR2 FYNNEI. The CDR3 is 15 residues long. CDR3 sequence: CASSPRRTTAETQYF. The CDR3 nucleotides read TGTGCCAGCAGTCCACGTCGGACTACGGCGGAGACCCAGTACTTC.

The chain links TRBV2 to TRBJ1-6, with TRBD1 as a possible D gene (6 bases). CDR3 length: 13 residues. V dropped 6 bases and J dropped 9 bases, with 12 bases sitting between them. CDR1 SNHLY and CDR2 FYNNEI come from the germline V gene. CDR3 nucleotide sequence: TGTGCCAGCAGGCCACAGGGTAGTTCACCCCTCCACTTT. This codes for CASRPQGSSPLHF.

The chain employs TRBV9 and TRBJ1-1; 8 bases align to TRBD1. Germline V gene data show CDR1 as SGDLS and CDR2 as YYNGEE. Unmatched junction bases numbered 12, after V lost 7 bases and J lost 4 bases. The CDR3 totals 15 residues. As DNA, the CDR3 is TGTGCCAGCTCACTCGCGGACAGGGTGGTCACTGAAGCTTTCTTT. It is translated as CASSLADRVVTEAFF.

This clonotype came up a few times. The chain recombines TRBV2 with TRBJ1-1; weak D call: TRBD1 (5 bases). Germline values: CDR1 SNHLY, CDR2 FYNNEI. Trimming pared 7 bases from V and 1 base from J, leaving 13 bases between. This CDR3 is 14 amino acids long. Here the CDR3 reads CASIYRTENTEAFF. In DNA form, the CDR3 reads TGTGCCAGCATTTACAGGACCGAGAACACTGAAGCTTTCTTT.

The J gene is TRBJ2-5, the V gene TRBV10-2; tentatively, D is TRBD1 (6 bases). With 7 bases removed from V and 1 base from J, the gap between germline ends came to 10 bases. Germline V gene lookup returns CDR1 WSHSY and CDR2 SAAADI. CDR3 length: 13 amino acids. The CDR3 sequence is CASNGQPQETQYF. The DNA of the CDR3 is TGCGCCAGCAACGGACAGCCCCAAGAGACCCAGTACTTC.

The rearrangement uses TRBV24-1 and TRBJ2-5; 8 bases match TRBD1. The CDR3 extends over 14 amino acids. Germline V gene lookup returns CDR1 KGHDR and CDR2 SFDVKD. V lost 4 bases to trimming and J lost 10 bases; unmatched junction nucleotides: 10. The CDR3 DNA is TGTGCCACCAGTGACCGTACAGGGGGTAGGGTCCAGTACTTC. Translating it yields CATSDRTGGRVQYF.

This clonotype has more than one count but fewer than ten. This chain connects TRBV5-1 to TRBJ1-5; D uncertain. Germline assignment: CDR1 SGHRS and CDR2 YFSETQ. Trimming cost V 2 bases and J 7 bases, with 10 bases left between them. This CDR3 spans 13 amino acids. As DNA, the CDR3 is TGCGCCAGCAGCTTAGGCCCAGGACAGCCCCAGCATTTT. Its translation: CASSLGPGQPQHF.

The sample holds one count of this clonotype. The CDR3 protein is CASSLTGLSEAFF. CDR3 sequence (DNA): TGTGCCAGCAGCCTTACAGGGCTGTCTGAAGCTTTCTTT. This chain joins TRBV3-1 and TRBJ1-1, with D possibly TRBD1 on 6 matching bases. The CDR3 length is 13 residues. V was trimmed by 4 bases and J by 6 bases, leaving 12 bases between them. Germline values: CDR1 LGHDT, CDR2 YNNKEL (reference sequence).